This T cell receptor (beta chain) is drawn from a study of T-cell memory formation after mild COVID-19. Overall study: TCR clusters were largely donor specific. Study-level points and caveats: Clones which contracted sat mainly in CM and EM if CD4+, and in EMRA if CD8+. The study detected some responding clones in pre-infection memory, suggesting cross-reactive memory joined.

TCRdb redid the calling of the 5' RACE reads with MiXCR, one entry per CDR3 protein. The data show around 210,000 distinct CDR3 sequences, around 9.5% seen once. A note on this clonotype: The antigen remains undetermined. The junction differs from germline at one of its ends, possibly a read error.

Germline CDR1 ENHRY, CDR2 SYGVKD. CDR3 length: 12 amino acids. The sequence was collected from a young man who had mild COVID-19 (a few samples of this study predate the infection). Cell type and time point are not known. The J gene is TRBJ2-2, the V gene TRBV10-3; D not certain. What was sequenced was PBMCs or a T cell subset sorted from them (not recorded which). The CDR3 sequence is CAISVNSGELFF. Here the CDR3 DNA reads TGTGCCATCAGTGTTAACAGCGGGGAGCTGTTTTTT.